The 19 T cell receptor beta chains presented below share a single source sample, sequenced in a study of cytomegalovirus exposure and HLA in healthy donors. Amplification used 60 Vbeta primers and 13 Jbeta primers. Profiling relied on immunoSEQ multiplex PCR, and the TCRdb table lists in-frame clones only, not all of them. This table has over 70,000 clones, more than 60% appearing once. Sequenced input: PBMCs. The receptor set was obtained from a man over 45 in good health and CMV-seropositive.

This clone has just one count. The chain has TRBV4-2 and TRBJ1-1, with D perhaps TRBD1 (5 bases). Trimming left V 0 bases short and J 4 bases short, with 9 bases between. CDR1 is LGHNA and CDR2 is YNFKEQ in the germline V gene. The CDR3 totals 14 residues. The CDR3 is CASSQEQGFTEAFF. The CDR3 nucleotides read TGTGCCAGCAGCCAAGAGCAGGGATTCACTGAAGCTTTCTTT.

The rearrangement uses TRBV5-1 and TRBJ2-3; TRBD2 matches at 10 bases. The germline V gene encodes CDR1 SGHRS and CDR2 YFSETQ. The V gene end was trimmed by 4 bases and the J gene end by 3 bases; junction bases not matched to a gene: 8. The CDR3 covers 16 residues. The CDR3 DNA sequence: TGCGCCAGCAGCCCGGGGACTAGCGCGTATACAGATACGCAGTATTTT. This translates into CASSPGTSAYTDTQYF.

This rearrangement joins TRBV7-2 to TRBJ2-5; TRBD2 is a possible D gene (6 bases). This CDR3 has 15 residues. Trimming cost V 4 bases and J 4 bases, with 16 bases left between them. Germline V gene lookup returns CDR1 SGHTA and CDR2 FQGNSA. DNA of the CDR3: TGTGCCAGCAGCTCAGAACTAGCATGGGGAGAGACCCAGTACTTC. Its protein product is CASSSELAWGETQYF. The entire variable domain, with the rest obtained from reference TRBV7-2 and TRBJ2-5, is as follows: GAGVSQSPSNKVTEKGKDVELRCDPISGHTALYWYRQSLGQGLEFLIYFQGNSAPDKSGLPSDRFSAERTGGSVSTLTIQRTQQEDSAVYLCASSSELAWGETQYFGPGTRLLVL.

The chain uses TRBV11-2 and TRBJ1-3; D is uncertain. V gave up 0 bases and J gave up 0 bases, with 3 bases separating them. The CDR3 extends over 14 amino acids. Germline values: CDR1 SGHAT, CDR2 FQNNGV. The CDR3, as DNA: TGTGCCAGCAGCTTAGACCACTCTGGAAACACCATATATTTT. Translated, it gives CASSLDHSGNTIYF.

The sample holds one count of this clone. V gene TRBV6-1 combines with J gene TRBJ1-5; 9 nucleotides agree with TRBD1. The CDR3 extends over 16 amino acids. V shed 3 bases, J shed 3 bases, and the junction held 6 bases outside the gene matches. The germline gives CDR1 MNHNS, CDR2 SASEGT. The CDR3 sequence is CASSDLDRGYNQPQHF. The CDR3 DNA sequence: TGTGCCAGCAGTGACCTGGACAGGGGTTACAATCAGCCCCAGCATTTT.

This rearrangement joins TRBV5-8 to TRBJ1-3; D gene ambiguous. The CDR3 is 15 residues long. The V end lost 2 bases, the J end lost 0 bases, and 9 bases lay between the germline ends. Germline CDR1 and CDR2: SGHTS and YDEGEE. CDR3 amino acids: CASSFRDGSGNTIYF. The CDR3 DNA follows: TGTGCCAGCAGCTTTCGGGATGGCTCTGGAAACACCATATATTTT.

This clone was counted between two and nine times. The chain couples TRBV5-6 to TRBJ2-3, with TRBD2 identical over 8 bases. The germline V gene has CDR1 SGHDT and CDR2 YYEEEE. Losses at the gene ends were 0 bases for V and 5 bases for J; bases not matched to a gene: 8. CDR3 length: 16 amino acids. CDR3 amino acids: CASSLAGGLVVDTQYF. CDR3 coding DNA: TGTGCCAGCAGCTTGGCCGGGGGACTAGTCGTAGATACGCAGTATTTT.

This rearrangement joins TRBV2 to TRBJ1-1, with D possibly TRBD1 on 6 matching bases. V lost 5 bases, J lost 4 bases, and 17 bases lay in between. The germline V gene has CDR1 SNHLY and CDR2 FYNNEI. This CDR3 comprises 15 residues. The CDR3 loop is CASSPLSGTSTEAFF. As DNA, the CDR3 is TGTGCCAGCAGTCCGTTGTCAGGGACAAGCACTGAAGCTTTCTTT.

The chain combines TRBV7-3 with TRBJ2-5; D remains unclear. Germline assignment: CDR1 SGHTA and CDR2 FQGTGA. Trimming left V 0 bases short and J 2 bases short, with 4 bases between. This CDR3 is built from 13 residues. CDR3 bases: TGTGCCAGCAGCTTAACTCGGCAAGAGACCCAGTACTTC. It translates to CASSLTRQETQYF.

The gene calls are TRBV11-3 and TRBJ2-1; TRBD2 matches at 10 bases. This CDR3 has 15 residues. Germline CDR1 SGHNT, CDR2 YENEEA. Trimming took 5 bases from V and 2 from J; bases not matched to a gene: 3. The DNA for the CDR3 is TGTGCCAGCAGCCTACTAGCGGGAACCTACAATGAGCAGTTCTTC. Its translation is CASSLLAGTYNEQFF.

This CDR3 is CASSLEAGQTYEQYF. In nucleotides, the CDR3 is TGCGCCAGCAGCTTGGAGGCAGGCCAGACCTACGAGCAGTACTTC. The chain employs TRBV5-1 and TRBJ2-7; D is undetermined. With 0 bases removed from V and 2 bases from J, the gap between germline ends came to 12 bases. The CDR3 loop spans 15 amino acids. Germline CDR1 reads SGHRS; CDR2 reads YFSETQ.

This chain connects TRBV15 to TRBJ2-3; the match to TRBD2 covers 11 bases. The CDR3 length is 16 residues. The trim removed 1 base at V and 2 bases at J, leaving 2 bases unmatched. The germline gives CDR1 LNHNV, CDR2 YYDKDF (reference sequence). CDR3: CATSRVGLADTDTQYF. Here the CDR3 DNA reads TGTGCCACCAGCAGAGTGGGACTAGCGGACACAGATACGCAGTATTTT.

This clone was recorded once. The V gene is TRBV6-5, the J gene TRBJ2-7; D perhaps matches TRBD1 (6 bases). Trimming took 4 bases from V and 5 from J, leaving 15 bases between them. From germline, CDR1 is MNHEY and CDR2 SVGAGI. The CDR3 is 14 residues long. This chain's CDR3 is CASSSRDTRDEQYF. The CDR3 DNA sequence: TGTGCCAGCAGTTCCCGGGACACCCGAGACGAGCAGTACTTC.

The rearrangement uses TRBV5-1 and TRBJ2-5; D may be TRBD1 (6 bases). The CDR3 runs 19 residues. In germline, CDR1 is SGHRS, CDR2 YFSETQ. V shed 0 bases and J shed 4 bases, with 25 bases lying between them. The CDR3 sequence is CASSLAGALSVTSGETQYF. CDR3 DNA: TGCGCCAGCAGCTTGGCAGGGGCCTTAAGTGTCACGTCGGGAGAGACCCAGTACTTC.

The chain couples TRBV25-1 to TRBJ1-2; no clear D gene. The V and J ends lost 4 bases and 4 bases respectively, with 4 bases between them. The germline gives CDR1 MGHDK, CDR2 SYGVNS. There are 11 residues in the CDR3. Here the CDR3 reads CASSGLYGYTF. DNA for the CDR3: TGTGCCAGCAGTGGACTCTATGGCTACACCTTC.

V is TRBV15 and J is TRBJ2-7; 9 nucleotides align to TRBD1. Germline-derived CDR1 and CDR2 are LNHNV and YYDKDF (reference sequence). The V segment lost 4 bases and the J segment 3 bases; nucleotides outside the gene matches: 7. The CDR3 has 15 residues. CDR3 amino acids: CATSNLRDRVYEQYF. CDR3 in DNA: TGTGCCACCAGCAACCTCCGGGACAGGGTCTACGAGCAGTACTTC.

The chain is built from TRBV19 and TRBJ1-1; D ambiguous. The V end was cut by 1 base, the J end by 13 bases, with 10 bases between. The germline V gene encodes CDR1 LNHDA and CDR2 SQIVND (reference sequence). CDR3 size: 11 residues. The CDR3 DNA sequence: TGTGCCAGTAGTATAGGGGAGATCGGTTTCTTT. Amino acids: CASSIGEIGFF.

CDR3 DNA sequence: TGTGCCAGCAGGCGACTAGCGGGAGAGACCCAGTACTTC. As protein: CASRRLAGETQYF. This chain connects TRBV6-1 to TRBJ2-5; 10 bases are a match to TRBD2. The V segment lost 6 bases and the J segment 4 bases; nucleotides outside the gene matches: 2. The germline CDR1 and CDR2 sequences are MNHNS and SASEGT. This CDR3 is built from 13 residues.

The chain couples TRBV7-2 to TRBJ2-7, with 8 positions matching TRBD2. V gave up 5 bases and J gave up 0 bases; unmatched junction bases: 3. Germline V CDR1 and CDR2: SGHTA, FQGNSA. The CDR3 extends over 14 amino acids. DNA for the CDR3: TGTGCCAGCAGCCTCGGGGGGGTCTCCTACGAGCAGTACTTC. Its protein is CASSLGGVSYEQYF.